This TCR beta chain was captured in a study of blood T cell repertoires in COVID-19. Study-level information: PBMCs, B-cell-depleted T cells, or T cells provided the cDNA or gDNA that made up the material.

In assigning cohorts, the study relied on participant-reported clinical history. Cohort 3 donors were reported recovered after two negative PCRs, clearance, or symptom resolution. This CDR3 contains 14 residues. Trimming at V came to 1 base and at J to 4 bases, leaving 3 bases not matched to a gene. The V gene's germline CDR1 is SGHDT and CDR2 YYEEEE. Assay used: immunoSEQ multiplex PCR; TCRdb lists only in-frame clones, some missing. This sample has about 200,000 clones, with around 90% found just once. Input material: PBMCs or T cells enriched from blood (not recorded which). The rearrangement joins TRBV5-6 to TRBJ1-2; TRBD1 matches 8 bases. This receptor was identified in a man aged 25 to 40 who had recovered from COVID-19. CDR3 protein: CASSLTGGFYGYTF. CDR3 bases: TGTGCCAGCAGCTTGACAGGGGGTTTCTATGGCTACACCTTC.